A single TCR beta chain is shown here with its context. As yet, its antigen is unknown. Profiling relied on immunoSEQ multiplex PCR, and the TCRdb table lists in-frame clones only, not all of them. Among almost 85,000 clones listed, about 86% were seen once. Deletions cut 2 bases from V and 4 bases from J, with 9 bases between. The CDR3 spans 14 residues. The germline V gene has CDR1 MDHEN and CDR2 SYDVKM. This entry comes from a study of cytotoxic CD8 clonotypes in ibrutinib-treated CLL. General observations from the study: Among the clonotypes, public ones were uncommon and contracted or held stable on treatment.

The sample in question was PBMCs, obtained before ibrutinib treatment. The chain joins TRBV28 to TRBJ1-5; D is unresolved. This receptor was obtained from a human donor with chronic lymphocytic leukemia. This CDR3 is CASSLDLGNQPQHF. CDR3 sequence (DNA): TGTGCCAGCAGTTTAGATTTGGGGAATCAGCCCCAGCATTTT. The variable domain in full, with the rest retrieved from reference TRBV28 and TRBJ1-5, is DVKVTQSSRYLVKRTGEKVFLECVQDMDHENMFWYRQDPGLGLRLIYFSYDVKMKEKGDIPEGYSVSREKKERFSLILESASTNQTSMYLCASSLDLGNQPQHFGDGTRLSIL.